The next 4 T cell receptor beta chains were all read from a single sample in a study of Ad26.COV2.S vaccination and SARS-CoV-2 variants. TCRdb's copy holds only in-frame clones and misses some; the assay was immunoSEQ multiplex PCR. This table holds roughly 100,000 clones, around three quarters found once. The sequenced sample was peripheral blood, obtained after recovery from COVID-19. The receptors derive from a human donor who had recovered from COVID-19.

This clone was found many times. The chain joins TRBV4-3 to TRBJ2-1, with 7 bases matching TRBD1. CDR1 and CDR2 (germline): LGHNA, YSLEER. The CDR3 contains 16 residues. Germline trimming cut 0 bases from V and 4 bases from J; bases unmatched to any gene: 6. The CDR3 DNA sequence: TGCGCCAGCAGCCAAGACACCGGGACAGCATACAATGAGCAGTTCTTC. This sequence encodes CASSQDTGTAYNEQFF.

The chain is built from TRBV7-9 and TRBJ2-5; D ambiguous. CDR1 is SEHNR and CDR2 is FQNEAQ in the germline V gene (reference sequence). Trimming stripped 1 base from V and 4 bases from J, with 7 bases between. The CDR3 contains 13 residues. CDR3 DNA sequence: TGTGCCAGCAGCTTAGAACTTCCAGAGACCCAGTACTTC. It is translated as CASSLELPETQYF.

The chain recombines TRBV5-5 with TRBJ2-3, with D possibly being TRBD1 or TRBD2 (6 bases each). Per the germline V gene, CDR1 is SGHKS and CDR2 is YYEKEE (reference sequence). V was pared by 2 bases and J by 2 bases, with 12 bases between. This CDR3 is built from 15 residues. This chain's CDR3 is CASSFGGGDTDTQYF. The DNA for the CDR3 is TGTGCCAGCAGCTTTGGAGGGGGAGACACAGATACGCAGTATTTT.

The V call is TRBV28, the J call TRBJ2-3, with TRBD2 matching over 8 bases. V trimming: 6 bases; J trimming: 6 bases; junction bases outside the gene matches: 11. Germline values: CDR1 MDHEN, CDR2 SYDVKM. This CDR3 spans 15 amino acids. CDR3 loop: CASRTRGGAPDTQYF. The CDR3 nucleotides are TGTGCCAGCAGGACCCGGGGGGGGGCCCCGGATACGCAGTATTTT.